The 20 T cell receptor beta chains below all came from one sample that was sequenced in a study of PD-1 blockade in classical Hodgkin lymphoma. Relapse was seen in all patients after autologous stem cell transplantation, and brentuximab vedotin exposure was variable. By magnetic negative selection, CD8+ T cells were isolated from the thawed PBMCs. Clones were read by immunoSEQ multiplex PCR, and TCRdb kept only the in-frame ones, dropping some. The sample lists roughly 28,000 clones, about 90% seen once, with 5.5% to 8.5% in the top ten. The sequences come from CD8+ T cells from blood, collected at baseline. These receptors came from a human donor with classical Hodgkin lymphoma.

The rearrangement joins TRBV9 to TRBJ1-2; D is unclear. Between the trimmed V and J ends, which lost 3 bases and 4 bases, there was a span of 10 bases. Germline CDR1 reads SGDLS; CDR2 reads YYNGEE. This CDR3 comprises 13 residues. The CDR3 DNA reads as TGTGCCAGCAGCGAGGGAGAAATCTATGGCTACACCTTC. Protein sequence: CASSEGEIYGYTF. The full variable domain, its missing parts supplied by reference TRBV9 and TRBJ1-2, is DSGVTQTPKHLITATGQRVTLRCSPRSGDLSVYWYQQSLDQGLQFLIQYYNGEERAKGNILERFSAQQFPDLHSELNLSSLELGDSALYFCASSEGEIYGYTFGSGTRLTVV.

The chain uses TRBV7-6 and TRBJ2-1; 7 bases fit TRBD1. Germline V gene data show CDR1 as SGHVS and CDR2 as FNYEAQ. The CDR3 runs 15 residues. The V and J ends lost 5 bases and 6 bases, in that order; junction bases with no gene match: 10. The CDR3 sequence: CASSRGQFYFNEQFF. The CDR3 DNA reads TGTGCCAGCAGCCGGGGACAGTTCTATTTCAATGAGCAGTTCTTC.

Note on this clone: A junction boundary mismatches the germline segment, possibly from a read error. The V gene is TRBV9, the J gene TRBJ2-2; 12 nucleotides match TRBD1. The CDR3 has 15 amino acids. The germline CDR1 and CDR2 sequences are SGDLS and YYNGEE. DNA of the CDR3: TGTGCCAGCAGCCTCCGGGACAGGGGGCGCGGGGGGCTGTTTTTT. It codes for CASSLRDRGRGGLFF.

The chain carries TRBV11-2 and TRBJ2-7; 7 nucleotides line up with TRBD1. CDR3 size: 14 residues. Looked up from germline, CDR1 is SGHAT and CDR2 is FQNNGV. V lost 5 bases, J lost 4 bases, and 8 bases stayed unmatched. In DNA, the CDR3 is TGTGCCAGCAGCCTGGGGACAGAGACTTACGAGCAGTACTTC. Translated, it gives CASSLGTETYEQYF.

This clone came up a few times. The rearrangement links TRBV27 to TRBJ1-1; a weak D match, TRBD1 (5 bases). V lost 0 bases, J lost 3 bases, and 11 bases lay in between. CDR1 and CDR2 from the germline V gene are MNHEY and SMNVEV (reference sequence). This CDR3 region has 15 residues. The CDR3, as DNA: TGTGCCAGCAGTTTATCGGGGACGGCATACACTGAAGCTTTCTTT. It encodes CASSLSGTAYTEAFF.

This clone was seen a single time. The chain combines TRBV11-1 with TRBJ2-3; 11 bases match TRBD2. Germline CDR1 and CDR2: SGHAT and FQDESV (reference sequence). Trimming took 0 bases from V and 5 from J; bases not matched to a gene: 10. The CDR3 length is 18 residues. This chain's CDR3 is CASSLALPGTSGLDTQYF. The CDR3 DNA follows: TGTGCCAGCAGCTTAGCGCTCCCTGGGACTAGCGGCCTAGATACGCAGTATTTT.

This clone was found a few times. The CDR3 loop is CAWSVWETEAFF. CDR3 in DNA: TGTGCCTGGAGTGTTTGGGAAACTGAAGCTTTCTTT. This chain connects TRBV30 to TRBJ1-1; no firm D call. Germline V lookup: CDR1 GTSNPN, CDR2 SVGIG (reference sequence). Trimming took 0 bases from V and 5 from J, leaving 7 bases between them. This CDR3 contains 12 residues.

The CDR3 loop reads CASSLGDGSYEQYF. The CDR3 nucleotides read TGTGCCAGCAGCCTAGGGGACGGTTCCTACGAGCAGTACTTC. The chain uses TRBV7-9 and TRBJ2-7; TRBD1 or TRBD2 may be the D gene (5 bases each). Trimming shortened V by 5 bases and J by 1 base, and 12 bases separated the two germline ends. The CDR3 totals 14 residues. Germline values: CDR1 SEHNR, CDR2 FQNEAQ (reference sequence).

The chain combines TRBV7-9 with TRBJ2-2, with D perhaps matching TRBD1 or TRBD2 (7 bases each). Germline V gene data show CDR1 as SEHNR and CDR2 as FQNEAQ (reference sequence). The CDR3 contains 15 residues. Trimming pared 5 bases from V and 6 bases from J, leaving 16 bases between. The CDR3 DNA follows: TGTGCCAGCAGCCTCCAGGGGGGGCTGGCCGGGGAGCTGTTTTTT. Translating gives CASSLQGGLAGELFF.

CDR3 sequence reads: CASSTAPSYEQYF. The CDR3 nucleotides read TGTGCCAGTAGTACGGCCCCCTCCTACGAGCAGTACTTC. This sequence joins TRBV19 and TRBJ2-7, with unresolved D. There are 13 residues in the CDR3. The V end was cut by 4 bases, the J end by 0 bases, with 7 bases between. The germline gives CDR1 LNHDA, CDR2 SQIVND (reference sequence).

V usage is TRBV4-1 and J usage is TRBJ1-5, with D unclear. CDR1 MGHRA and CDR2 YSYEKL come from the germline V gene. The CDR3 covers 13 residues. The ends were cut back, 1 base at V and 7 bases at J, with 8 bases in the middle. The CDR3 DNA reads TGCGCCAGCAGCCAAGTCGGAGGGCAGCCCCAGCATTTT. Amino acid sequence: CASSQVGGQPQHF.

The J gene is TRBJ2-7, the V gene TRBV28, with D perhaps TRBD1 (6 bases). CDR1 MDHEN and CDR2 SYDVKM come from the germline V gene. Trimming took off 7 bases at V and 0 bases at J, with 16 bases between the two ends. The CDR3 extends over 15 amino acids. The CDR3 reads CASMTPRDISYEQYF. Written as DNA, the CDR3 is TGTGCCAGCATGACCCCCCGGGACATCTCCTACGAGCAGTACTTC.

The V and J genes are TRBV10-2 and TRBJ1-4, with TRBD1 identical over 9 bases. The CDR3 has 17 amino acids. Germline CDR1 WSHSY, CDR2 SAAADI. Trimming at V came to 3 bases and at J to 3 bases, leaving 8 bases not matched to a gene. For the CDR3, the DNA is TGCGCCAGCAGTGATGTCCCGGGACAGGGCCCTAATGAAAAACTGTTTTTT. It encodes CASSDVPGQGPNEKLFF.

This chain links TRBV6-6 with TRBJ2-7; TRBD2 is a possible D gene (5 bases). Trimming left V 7 bases short and J 5 bases short, with 15 bases between. Germline V CDR1 and CDR2: MNHNY, SVGAGI (reference sequence). CDR3 length equals 13 residues. CDR3: CASNPLGSHEQYF. DNA of the CDR3: TGTGCCAGCAACCCCTTGGGGAGTCACGAGCAGTACTTC.

The chain couples TRBV5-1 to TRBJ1-1; D possibly corresponds to TRBD1 (6 bases). Between the trimmed V and J ends, which lost 4 bases and 2 bases, there was a span of 12 bases. Germline CDR1 SGHRS, CDR2 YFSETQ. This CDR3 is 14 amino acids long. The CDR3 region has the DNA TGCGCCAGCAGCCTTGTGGACAGTAACACTGAAGCTTTCTTT. Translated: CASSLVDSNTEAFF.

V gene TRBV30 combines with J gene TRBJ2-7; D is unresolved. Germline V gene data show CDR1 as GTSNPN and CDR2 as SVGIG (reference sequence). V shed 2 bases and J shed 3 bases, with 14 bases lying between them. There are 14 residues in the CDR3. CDR3 DNA sequence: TGTGCCTGGAGTAATAAAGGCGGCAGCTACGAGCAGTACTTC. It encodes CAWSNKGGSYEQYF.

This chain uses TRBV28 with TRBJ2-1; D perhaps matches TRBD1 (6 bases). Germline CDR1 MDHEN, CDR2 SYDVKM. The CDR3 is 14 amino acids. Trimming removed 2 bases from V and 3 bases from J, with 8 bases in between. CDR3 region: CASSLAGVYNEQFF. CDR3 DNA: TGTGCCAGCAGTTTAGCAGGGGTCTACAATGAGCAGTTCTTC.

The V and J genes are TRBV28 and TRBJ1-5; no definite D call. CDR3 length: 14 amino acids. The V end lost 3 bases, the J end lost 3 bases, and 9 bases lay between the germline ends. Germline V gives CDR1 MDHEN, CDR2 SYDVKM. CDR3 coding DNA: TGTGCCAGCAGTTTTACTCCCCCCAATCAGCCCCAGCATTTT. Its translation: CASSFTPPNQPQHF.

The chain combines TRBV5-4 with TRBJ2-1; 7 positions match TRBD2. Germline lookup yields CDR1 SGHNT and CDR2 YYREEE (reference sequence). The CDR3 loop spans 18 amino acids. V gave up 1 base and J gave up 1 base; unmatched junction bases: 11. CDR3 loop: CASSLLRRGMGSYNEQFF. The CDR3 DNA reads TGTGCCAGCAGCTTGTTACGGCGGGGGATGGGATCCTACAATGAGCAGTTCTTC. Using reference TRBV5-4 and TRBJ2-1 for the parts outside the CDR3, the full variable domain is ETGVTQSPTHLIKTRGQQVTLRCSSQSGHNTVSWYQQALGQGPQFIFQYYREEENGRGNFPPRFSGLQFPNYSSELNVNALELDDSALYLCASSLLRRGMGSYNEQFFGPGTRLTVL.

The chain couples TRBV28 to TRBJ1-3, with D unclear. The CDR3 covers 16 residues. V was pared by 7 bases and J by 2 bases, with 18 bases between. Germline V gene data show CDR1 as MDHEN and CDR2 as SYDVKM. CDR3 DNA: TGTGCCAGCACCTCCGGGCCGGACTTAACTGGAAACACCATATATTTT. Its protein product is CASTSGPDLTGNTIYF.